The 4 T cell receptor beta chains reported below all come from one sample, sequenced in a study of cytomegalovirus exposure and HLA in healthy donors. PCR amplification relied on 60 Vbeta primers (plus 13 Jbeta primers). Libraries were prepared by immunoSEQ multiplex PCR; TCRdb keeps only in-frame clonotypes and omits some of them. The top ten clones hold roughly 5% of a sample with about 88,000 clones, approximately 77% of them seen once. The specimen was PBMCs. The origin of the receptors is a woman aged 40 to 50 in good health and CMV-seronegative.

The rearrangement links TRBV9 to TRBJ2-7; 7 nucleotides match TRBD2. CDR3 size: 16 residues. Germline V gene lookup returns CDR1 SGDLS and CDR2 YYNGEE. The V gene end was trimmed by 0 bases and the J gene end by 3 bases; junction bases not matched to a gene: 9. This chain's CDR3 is CASSVGQRGSVYEQYF. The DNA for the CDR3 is TGTGCCAGCAGCGTAGGGCAGCGGGGTTCGGTCTACGAGCAGTACTTC.

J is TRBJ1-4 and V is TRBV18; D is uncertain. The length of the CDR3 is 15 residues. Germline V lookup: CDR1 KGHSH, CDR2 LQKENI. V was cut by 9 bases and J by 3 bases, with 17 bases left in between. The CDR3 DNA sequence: TGTGCCAGTAGCGGGCCTAGTTTGGCTAATGAAAAACTGTTTTTT. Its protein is CASSGPSLANEKLFF.

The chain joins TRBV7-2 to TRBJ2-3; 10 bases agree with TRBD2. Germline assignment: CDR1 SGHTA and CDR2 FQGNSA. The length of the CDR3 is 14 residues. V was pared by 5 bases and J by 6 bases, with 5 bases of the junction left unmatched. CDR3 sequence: CASSPGLAVDTQYF. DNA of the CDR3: TGTGCCAGCAGCCCCGGACTAGCGGTCGATACGCAGTATTTT.

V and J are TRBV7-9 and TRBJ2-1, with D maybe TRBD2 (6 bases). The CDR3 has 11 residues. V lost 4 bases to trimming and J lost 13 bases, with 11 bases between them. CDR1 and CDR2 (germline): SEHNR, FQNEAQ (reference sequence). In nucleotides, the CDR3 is TGTGCCAGCAGCTCCGGAGGGTCCCAGTTCTTC. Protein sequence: CASSSGGSQFF.